This TCR beta chain was retrieved from a study of blood T cells in healthy people across ages. Combining a sample-barcoded 5' primer with a J-beta primer mix, a second PCR ran for about 7 to 11 cycles. MiXCR, run by TCRdb on the 5' RACE reads, gives a single entry per CDR3 protein. The repertoire holds about 1.8 million distinct CDR3 sequences, with 49% as singletons. This CDR3 region has 14 residues. Germline trimming cut 1 base from V and 10 bases from J; bases unmatched to any gene: 11. Per germline, CDR1 DFQATT and CDR2 SNEGSKA (reference sequence). The V gene is TRBV20-1, the J gene TRBJ2-7; 9 nucleotides match TRBD1. What was sequenced was blood. This sequence was found in a middle-aged woman in good health. The CDR3 DNA reads TGCAGTGCTAGAGTTGACAGGGGGTCGGGTGACCAGTACTTC. It translates to CSARVDRGSGDQYF.